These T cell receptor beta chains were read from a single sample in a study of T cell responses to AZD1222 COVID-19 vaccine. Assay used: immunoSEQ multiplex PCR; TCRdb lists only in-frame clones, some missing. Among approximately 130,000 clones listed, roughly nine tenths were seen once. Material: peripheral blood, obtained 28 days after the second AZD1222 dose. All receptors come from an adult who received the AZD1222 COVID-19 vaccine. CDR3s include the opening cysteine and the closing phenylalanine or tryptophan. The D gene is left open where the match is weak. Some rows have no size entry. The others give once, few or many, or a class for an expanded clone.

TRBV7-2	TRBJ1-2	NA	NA	CASSLDMAWGGYTF	TGTGCCAGCAGCTTGGACATGGCCTGGGGCGGCTACACCTTC
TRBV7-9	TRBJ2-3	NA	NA	CASSWGQDTQYF	TGTGCCAGCAGCTGGGGGCAAGATACGCAGTATTTT
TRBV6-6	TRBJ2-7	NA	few	CASSYPPGYEQYF	TGTGCCAGCAGTTACCCTCCAGGGTACGAGCAGTACTTC
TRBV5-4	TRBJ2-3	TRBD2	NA	CASSPEERGGRNTQYF	TGTGCCAGCAGCCCCGAAGAGCGGGGGGGCAGGAATACGCAGTATTTT
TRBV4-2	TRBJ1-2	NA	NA	CASSQEVFEYGYTF	TGTGCCAGCAGCCAAGAGGTTTTTGAGTATGGCTACACCTTC
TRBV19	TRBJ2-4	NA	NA	CASSLQPGEGNIQYF	TGTGCCAGTAGTTTACAACCAGGGGAAGGAAACATTCAGTACTTC
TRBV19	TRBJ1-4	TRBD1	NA	CASTPTGTNEKLFF	TGTGCCAGTACCCCGACAGGGACTAATGAAAAACTGTTTTTT
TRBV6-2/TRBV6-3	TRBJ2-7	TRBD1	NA	CASSYVPDRGTYEQYF	TGTGCCAGCAGTTATGTACCGGACAGGGGGACCTACGAGCAGTACTTC
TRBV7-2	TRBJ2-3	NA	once	CASSYLTTDTQYF	TGTGCCAGCAGCTACTTAACCACAGATACGCAGTATTTT
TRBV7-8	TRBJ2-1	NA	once	CASSVWTGSHSVAPYSYNEQFF	TGTGCCAGCAGCGTATGGACCGGGAGCCACTCCGTTGCCCCCTACTCCTACAATGAGCAGTTCTTC
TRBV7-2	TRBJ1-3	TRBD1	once	CASSSTGLLSNTIYF	TGTGCCAGCAGCTCGACAGGGCTCTTATCAAACACCATATATTTT
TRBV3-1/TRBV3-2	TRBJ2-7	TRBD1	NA	CASSQGQGEYEQYF	TGTGCCAGCAGCCAGGGACAGGGAGAGTACGAGCAGTACTTC
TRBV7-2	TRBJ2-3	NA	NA	CASSLVRRATDTQYF	TGTGCCAGCAGCTTAGTAAGACGGGCCACAGATACGCAGTATTTT
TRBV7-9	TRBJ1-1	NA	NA	CASSLRENTEAFF	TGTGCCAGCAGCTTAAGGGAGAACACTGAAGCTTTCTTT
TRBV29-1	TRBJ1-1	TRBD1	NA	CSVAPRQGGTEAFF	TGCAGCGTTGCCCCGCGGCAGGGGGGGACTGAAGCTTTCTTT
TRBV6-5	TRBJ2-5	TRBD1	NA	CASSLQGLQETQYF	TGTGCCAGCAGTTTACAGGGGCTACAAGAGACCCAGTACTTC
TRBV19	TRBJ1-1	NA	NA	CASLQENTEAFF	TGTGCCAGTCTACAGGAGAACACTGAAGCTTTCTTT
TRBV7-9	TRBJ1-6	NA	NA	CASSQFWNSPLHF	TGTGCCAGCAGCCAGTTCTGGAATTCACCCCTCCACTTT
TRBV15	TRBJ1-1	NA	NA	CATSQDRNTEAFF	TGTGCCACCAGCCAGGACAGGAACACTGAAGCTTTCTTT
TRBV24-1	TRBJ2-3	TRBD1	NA	CATSDTGGPTDTQYF	TGTGCCACCAGTGATACAGGGGGCCCCACAGATACGCAGTATTTT
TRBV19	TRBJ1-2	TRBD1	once	CASSPWDSYGYTF	TGTGCCAGTAGTCCCTGGGACAGCTATGGCTACACCTTC
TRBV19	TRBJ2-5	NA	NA	CASSMGGETQYF	TGTGCCAGTAGTATGGGAGGAGAGACCCAGTACTTC
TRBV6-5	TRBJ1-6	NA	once	CASGVRGSPLHF	TGTGCCAGCGGGGTGAGAGGTTCACCCCTCCACTTT
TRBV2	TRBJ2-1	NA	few	CASSYTDNEQFF	TGTGCCAGCAGTTATACCGACAATGAGCAGTTCTTC
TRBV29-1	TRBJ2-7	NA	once	CSVGGHRDSYEQYF	TGCAGCGTAGGAGGACACAGGGATTCCTACGAGCAGTACTTC
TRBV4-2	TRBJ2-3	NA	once	CASSRNGLLTDTQYF	TGTGCCAGCAGCCGGAACGGACTCCTTACAGATACGCAGTATTTT
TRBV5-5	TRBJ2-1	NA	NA	CASRLGRISFVFDEQFF	TGTGCCAGCAGACTTGGAAGGATCAGCTTTGTGTTCGATGAGCAGTTCTTC
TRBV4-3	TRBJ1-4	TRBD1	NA	CASSPDRVGATNEKLFF	TGCGCCAGCAGCCCGGACAGGGTCGGTGCAACTAATGAAAAACTGTTTTTT
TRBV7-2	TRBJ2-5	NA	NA	CASSWQGSQETQYF	TGTGCCAGCAGCTGGCAGGGCTCACAAGAGACCCAGTACTTC
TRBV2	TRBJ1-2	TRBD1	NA	CASGQAYGYTF	TGTGCCAGCGGACAGGCCTATGGCTACACCTTC
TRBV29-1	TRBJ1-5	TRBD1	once	CSVRDSSNQPQHF	TGCAGCGTCCGGGACAGTAGCAATCAGCCCCAGCATTTT
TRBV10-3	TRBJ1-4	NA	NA	CAISERAENEKLFF	TGTGCCATCAGTGAGAGGGCGGAGAATGAAAAACTGTTTTTT
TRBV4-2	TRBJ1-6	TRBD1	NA	CASSPGTGGSPLHF	TGTGCCAGCAGCCCCGGGACAGGGGGCTCACCCCTCCACTTT
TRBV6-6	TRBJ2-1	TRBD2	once	CASEDEAGGRLEQFF	TGTGCCAGCGAGGACGAGGCGGGAGGGAGGCTTGAGCAGTTCTTC
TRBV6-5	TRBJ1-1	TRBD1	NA	CASSNTGGNTEAFF	TGTGCCAGCAGTAACACAGGGGGGAACACTGAAGCTTTCTTT
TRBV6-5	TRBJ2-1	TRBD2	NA	CASSPGGYNEQFF	TGTGCCAGCAGTCCGGGGGGTTACAATGAGCAGTTCTTC
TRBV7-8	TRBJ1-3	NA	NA	CASSLPPAGPRNTIYF	TGTGCCAGCAGCTTACCCCCCGCAGGGCCAAGAAACACCATATATTTT
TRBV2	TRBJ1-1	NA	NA	CASSFNTEAFF	TGTGCCAGCTCCTTTAACACTGAAGCTTTCTTT
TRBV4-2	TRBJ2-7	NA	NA	CASSQELGGREQYF	TGTGCCAGCAGCCAAGAATTGGGTGGGCGCGAGCAGTACTTC
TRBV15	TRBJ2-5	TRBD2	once	CATSPRLAVQETQYF	TGTGCCACCAGCCCCCGCCTAGCGGTCCAAGAGACCCAGTACTTC
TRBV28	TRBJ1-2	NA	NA	CAISKGGYGYTF	TGTGCCATCAGCAAAGGAGGGTATGGCTACACCTTC
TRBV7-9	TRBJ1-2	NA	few	CASTQSRADSISYGYTF	TGTGCCAGCACCCAATCTCGCGCGGACAGCATCAGCTATGGCTACACCTTC
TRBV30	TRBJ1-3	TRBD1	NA	CAWSQTAGGTDTIYF	TGTGCCTGGAGTCAAACGGCAGGGGGCACGGACACCATATATTTT
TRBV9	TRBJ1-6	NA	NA	CASSVASGSNSPLHF	TGTGCCAGCAGCGTAGCATCAGGGAGTAATTCACCCCTCCACTTT
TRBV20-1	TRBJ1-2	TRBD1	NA	CSASQGTGLGGYTF	TGCAGTGCTAGTCAAGGGACAGGCCTTGGTGGCTACACCTTC
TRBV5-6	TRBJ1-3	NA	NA	CASSFWEGNTIYF	TGTGCCAGCAGCTTCTGGGAGGGAAACACCATATATTTT
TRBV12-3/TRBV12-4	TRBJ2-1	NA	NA	CASSPGPYNEQFF	TGTGCCAGCAGCCCAGGCCCCTACAATGAGCAGTTCTTC
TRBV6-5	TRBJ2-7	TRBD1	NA	CASSRQGPYEQYF	TGTGCCAGCAGCAGACAGGGACCCTACGAGCAGTACTTC
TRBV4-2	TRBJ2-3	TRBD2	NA	CASSQDTASGGLDTQYF	TGTGCCAGCAGCCAAGATACGGCTAGCGGGGGTTTAGATACGCAGTATTTT
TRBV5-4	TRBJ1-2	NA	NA	CASSLGGQLNNYGYTF	TGTGCCAGCAGCTTGGGGGGCCAGCTCAATAACTATGGCTACACCTTC